This T cell receptor beta chain was documented in a study of cytomegalovirus exposure and HLA in healthy donors. A remark on this clone: The target antigen is unknown.

The method was immunoSEQ multiplex PCR; TCRdb's version includes in-frame clones alone and lacks a portion of them. The repertoire consists of over 120,000 clones, with 80% to 90% occurring once and the leading ten covering less than 8%. Germline V gene data show CDR1 as SGHDT and CDR2 as YYEEEE. Between the trimmed V and J ends, which lost 0 bases and 2 bases, there was a span of 5 bases. The CDR3 has 13 amino acids. The donors were members of the validation cohort comprising some 120 subjects, separate from the approximately 670-subject first cohort. Regarding the study as a whole: Cytomegalovirus association was assigned to over 150 TCR beta chains.

The sample comprised PBMCs. The source of this sequence is a young woman in good health and CMV-seropositive. The J gene is TRBJ2-5, the V gene TRBV5-6; D ambiguous. CDR3 DNA sequence: TGTGCCAGCAGCTTGGTACAGCAAGAGACCCAGTACTTC. This gives the protein CASSLVQQETQYF.